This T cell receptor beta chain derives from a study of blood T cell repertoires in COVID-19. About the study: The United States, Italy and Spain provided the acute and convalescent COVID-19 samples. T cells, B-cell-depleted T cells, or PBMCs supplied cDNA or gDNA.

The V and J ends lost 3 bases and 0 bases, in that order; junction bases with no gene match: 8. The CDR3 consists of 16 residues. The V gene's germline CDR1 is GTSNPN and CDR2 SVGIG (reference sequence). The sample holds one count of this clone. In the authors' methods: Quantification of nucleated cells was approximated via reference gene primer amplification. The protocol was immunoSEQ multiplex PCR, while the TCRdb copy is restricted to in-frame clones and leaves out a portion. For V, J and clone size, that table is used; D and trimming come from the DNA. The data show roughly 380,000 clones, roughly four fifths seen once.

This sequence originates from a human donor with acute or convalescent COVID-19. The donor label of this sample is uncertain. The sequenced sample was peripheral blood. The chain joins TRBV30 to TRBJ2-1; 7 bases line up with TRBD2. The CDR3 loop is CAWRGRERSSYNEQFF. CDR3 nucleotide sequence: TGTGCCTGGAGGGGGAGGGAGCGGTCCTCCTACAATGAGCAGTTCTTC.